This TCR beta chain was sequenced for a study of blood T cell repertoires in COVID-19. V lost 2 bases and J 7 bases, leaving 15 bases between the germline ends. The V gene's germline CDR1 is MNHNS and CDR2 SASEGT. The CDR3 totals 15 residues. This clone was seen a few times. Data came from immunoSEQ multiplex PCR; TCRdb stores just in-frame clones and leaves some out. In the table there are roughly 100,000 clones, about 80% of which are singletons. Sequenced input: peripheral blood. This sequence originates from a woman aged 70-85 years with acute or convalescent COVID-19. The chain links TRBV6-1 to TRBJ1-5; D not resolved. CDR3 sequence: CASSESIAVGQPQHF. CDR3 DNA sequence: TGTGCCAGCAGTGAATCCATAGCGGTCGGACAGCCCCAGCATTTT.